This TCR beta chain was sequenced during a study of cytomegalovirus exposure and HLA in healthy donors. Study outcomes and limitations: The listing of 150 to 200 TCR beta chains classed them as cytomegalovirus-associated.

Germline CDR1 and CDR2: SGHRS and YFSETQ. V lost 0 bases to trimming and J lost 2 bases, with 6 bases between them. This CDR3 contains 13 residues. Amplification used 60 Vbeta primers and 13 Jbeta primers. Profiling relied on immunoSEQ multiplex PCR, and the TCRdb table lists in-frame clones only, not all of them. The sample yields around 260,000 clones, over 70% seen once. In its sample, this clone was seen a few times. Its matching antigen is unknown. The chain carries TRBV5-1 and TRBJ2-7, with D hard to call. The sample was PBMCs. The clonotype was recovered from a girl aged 2 to 10 in good health and CMV-seronegative. CDR3 nucleotide sequence: TGCGCCAGCAGCTTGGGCTATACCTACGAGCAGTACTTC. Its translation is CASSLGYTYEQYF.